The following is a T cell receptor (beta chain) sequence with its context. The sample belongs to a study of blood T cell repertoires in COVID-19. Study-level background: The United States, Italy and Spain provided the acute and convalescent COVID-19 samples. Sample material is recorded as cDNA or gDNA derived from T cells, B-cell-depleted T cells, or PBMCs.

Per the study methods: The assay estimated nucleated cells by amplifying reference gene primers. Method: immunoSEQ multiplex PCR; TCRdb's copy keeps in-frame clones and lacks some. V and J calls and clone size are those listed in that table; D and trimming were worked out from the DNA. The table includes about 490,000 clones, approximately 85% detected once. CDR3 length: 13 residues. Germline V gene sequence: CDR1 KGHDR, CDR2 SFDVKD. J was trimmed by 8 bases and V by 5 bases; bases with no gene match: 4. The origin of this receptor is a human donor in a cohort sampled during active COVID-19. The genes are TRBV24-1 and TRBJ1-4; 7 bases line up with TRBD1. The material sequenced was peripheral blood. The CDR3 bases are TGTGCCACCAGTGGGACAGGTGGGGAAAAACTGTTTTTT. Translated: CATSGTGGEKLFF.